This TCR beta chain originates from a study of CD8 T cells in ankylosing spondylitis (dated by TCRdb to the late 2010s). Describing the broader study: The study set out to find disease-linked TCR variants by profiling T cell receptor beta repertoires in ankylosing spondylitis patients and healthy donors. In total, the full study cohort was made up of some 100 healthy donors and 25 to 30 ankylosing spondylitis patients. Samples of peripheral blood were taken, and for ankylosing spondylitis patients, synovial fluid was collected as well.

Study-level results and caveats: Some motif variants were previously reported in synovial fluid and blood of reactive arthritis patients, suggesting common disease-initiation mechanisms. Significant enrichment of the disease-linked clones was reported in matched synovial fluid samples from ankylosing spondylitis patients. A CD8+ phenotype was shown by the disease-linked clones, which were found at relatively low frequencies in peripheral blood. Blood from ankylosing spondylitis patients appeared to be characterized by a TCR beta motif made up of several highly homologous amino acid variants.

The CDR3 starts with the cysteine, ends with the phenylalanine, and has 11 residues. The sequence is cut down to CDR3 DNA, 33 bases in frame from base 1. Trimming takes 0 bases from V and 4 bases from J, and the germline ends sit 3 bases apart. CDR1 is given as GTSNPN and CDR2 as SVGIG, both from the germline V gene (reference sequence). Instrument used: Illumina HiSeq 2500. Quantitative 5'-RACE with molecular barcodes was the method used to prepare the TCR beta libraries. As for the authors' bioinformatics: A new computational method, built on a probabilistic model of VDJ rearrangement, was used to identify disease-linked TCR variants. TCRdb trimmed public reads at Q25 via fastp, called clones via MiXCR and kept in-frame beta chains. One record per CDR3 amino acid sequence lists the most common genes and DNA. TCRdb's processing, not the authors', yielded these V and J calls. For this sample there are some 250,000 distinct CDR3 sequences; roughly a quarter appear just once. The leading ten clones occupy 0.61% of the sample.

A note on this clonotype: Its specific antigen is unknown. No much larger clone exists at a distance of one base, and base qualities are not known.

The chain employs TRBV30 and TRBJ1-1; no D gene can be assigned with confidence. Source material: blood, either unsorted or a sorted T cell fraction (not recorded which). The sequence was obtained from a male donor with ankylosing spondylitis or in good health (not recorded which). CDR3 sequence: CAWSVFTEAFF. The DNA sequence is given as TGTGCCTGGAGTGTATTCACTGAAGCTTTCTTT.